The sequence of this T cell receptor beta chain was determined in a study of blood T cell repertoires in COVID-19. Study as a whole: Acute and convalescent COVID-19 specimens originated in the United States, Italy and Spain. Sources were T cells, B-cell-depleted T cells, or PBMCs; the material itself was cDNA or gDNA.

Study processing details: Nucleated cell number was recorded as an estimate derived from reference gene primer amplification. Profiled with immunoSEQ multiplex PCR; TCRdb holds only in-frame clones, not every one. The V and J calls and clone size are taken from that table; D and trimming were inferred from the DNA. The sample has around 47,000 clones, around 92% seen once. The sequencing input was peripheral blood. This TCR was sampled from an elderly man with active or convalescent COVID-19.

The DNA of the CDR3 is TGTGCCAGTAGTATTCAACAGGGGAGATCCGGGGAGCTGTTTTTT. It codes for CASSIQQGRSGELFF. V usage is TRBV19 and J usage is TRBJ2-2; 7 nucleotides agree with TRBD1. This CDR3 has 15 residues. V shed 3 bases, J shed 6 bases, and the junction held 7 bases outside the gene matches. Looked up from germline, CDR1 is LNHDA and CDR2 is SQIVND (reference sequence).